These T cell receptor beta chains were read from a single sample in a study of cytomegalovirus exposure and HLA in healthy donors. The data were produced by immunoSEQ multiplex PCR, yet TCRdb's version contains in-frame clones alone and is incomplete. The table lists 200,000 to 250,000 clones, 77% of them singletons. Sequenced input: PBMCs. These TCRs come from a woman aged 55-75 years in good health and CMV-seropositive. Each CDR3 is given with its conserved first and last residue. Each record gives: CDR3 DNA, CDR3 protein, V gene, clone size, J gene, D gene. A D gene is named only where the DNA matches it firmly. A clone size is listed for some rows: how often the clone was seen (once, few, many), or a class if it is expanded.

TGCAGCGTCCGATACTCCGCCAAATCCGAAGAGACCCAGTACTTC,CSVRYSAKSEETQYF,TRBV29-1,-,TRBJ2-5,-
TGTGCCAGCAGGGCTTCGGGTTTTCAAGAGACCCAGTACTTC,CASRASGFQETQYF,TRBV5-4,-,TRBJ2-5,-
TGTGCCAGCAGAGGTATTCCGGGACAGGGGACCTACGAGCAGTACTTC,CASRGIPGQGTYEQYF,TRBV6-6,-,TRBJ2-7,TRBD1
TGTGCCAGCAGTCACGGACAGGGCCCCTACGAGCAGTACTTC,CASSHGQGPYEQYF,TRBV6-5,-,TRBJ2-7,TRBD1
TGTGCCAGCAGCTTGACAGGGGGCTCCTACGAGCAGTACTTC,CASSLTGGSYEQYF,TRBV11-3,-,TRBJ2-7,TRBD1
TGCGCCAGCAGCTTGGTCGGGACAGGGTATGGCTACACCTTC,CASSLVGTGYGYTF,TRBV5-1,once,TRBJ1-2,TRBD1
TGTGCCAGCAGCGTAGTCGGCGGGGGGGCCTCCCCAGAGACCCAGTACTTC,CASSVVGGGASPETQYF,TRBV9,once,TRBJ2-5,TRBD2
TGTGCCAGCTCACCTAGCGGGAGTTCCGGGCCCGCGGCTGATACGCAGTATTTT,CASSPSGSSGPAADTQYF,TRBV18,-,TRBJ2-3,TRBD2
TGCGCCAGCAGCCAAGAAGTACAGGGGACTGCCATACCCTACGAGCAGTACTTC,CASSQEVQGTAIPYEQYF,TRBV4-1,once,TRBJ2-7,-
TGTGCCATCAGCCGGGGGGCTCTGGAGACCCAGTACTTC,CAISRGALETQYF,TRBV10-3,few,TRBJ2-5,-
TGTGCCAGCAGCTTAGGACTCAACCAAGAGACCCAGTACTTC,CASSLGLNQETQYF,TRBV5-5,-,TRBJ2-5,-
TGTGCCAGCAGCGTAACAAGTGGGGGGACTGAAGCTTTCTTT,CASSVTSGGTEAFF,TRBV9,-,TRBJ1-1,-
TGTGCGGGGCGGATAGCGGGCACAGATACGCAGTATTTT,CAGRIAGTDTQYF,TRBV7-3,-,TRBJ2-3,-
TGTGCCAGCAGCATTAGGGACAGCCCATATTACCAGCTTGGGTCCTACGAGCAGTACTTC,CASSIRDSPYYQLGSYEQYF,TRBV21-1,-,TRBJ2-7,-
TGTGCCAGTAGTTTAACCGGGACAGGGGAAGAGACCCAGTACTTC,CASSLTGTGEETQYF,TRBV19,few,TRBJ2-5,TRBD1
TGTGCCTGGAGCGACAACCTCGGGGTCGGGGGCTATGGCTACACCTTC,CAWSDNLGVGGYGYTF,TRBV30,-,TRBJ1-2,-
TGTGCCAGCAGTCCGAGACAGGGACGAGAGACCCAGTACTTC,CASSPRQGRETQYF,TRBV28,-,TRBJ2-5,TRBD1
TGTGCCATCAGTGAGCTAGCGGGAGCTTCGGGGAATGAGCAGTTCTTC,CAISELAGASGNEQFF,TRBV10-3,-,TRBJ2-1,TRBD2
TGTGCCAGCAGCTTACAGGAGGATCAGCCCCAGCATTTT,CASSLQEDQPQHF,TRBV7-2,once,TRBJ1-5,-
TGTGCCAGTAGTGCCCCTAGGACAGGGCAAAACTATGGCTACACCTTC,CASSAPRTGQNYGYTF,TRBV19,few,TRBJ1-2,TRBD1
TGTGCCAGCAGCTCCGGACAGGGAAGGAGGGAAAAACTGTTTTTT,CASSSGQGRREKLFF,TRBV7-9,-,TRBJ1-4,TRBD1
TGTGCCAGCCGGACTAGCGGCCTCTACGAGCAGTACTTC,CASRTSGLYEQYF,TRBV25-1,-,TRBJ2-7,TRBD2
TGTGCCAGCAGCTTGGGGCCCAGTTTGGATAATTCACCCCTCCACTTT,CASSLGPSLDNSPLHF,TRBV5-6,-,TRBJ1-6,-
TGTGCCTGGAGTGTACGGTTCAATCAGCCCCAGCATTTT,CAWSVRFNQPQHF,TRBV30,-,TRBJ1-5,-
TGCGCCAGCAGCCAAGAAGGGGGATTCTCCTACGAGCAGTACTTC,CASSQEGGFSYEQYF,TRBV4-1,-,TRBJ2-7,-
TGTGCCAGCAGTTCCGGACAAGTTAATGAAAAACTGTTTTTT,CASSSGQVNEKLFF,TRBV6-5,-,TRBJ1-4,-
TGTGCCAGCAGTTACGAGGGGGGACAGGGCACAGATACGCAGTATTTT,CASSYEGGQGTDTQYF,TRBV6-5,-,TRBJ2-3,TRBD1
TGTGCCAGCAGCGTATCAGCGGGGGATCAAGAGACCCAGTACTTC,CASSVSAGDQETQYF,TRBV9,-,TRBJ2-5,TRBD2
TGTGCCAGCAGTTTATCCAGGGATGGAAACACCATATATTTT,CASSLSRDGNTIYF,TRBV28,-,TRBJ1-3,-